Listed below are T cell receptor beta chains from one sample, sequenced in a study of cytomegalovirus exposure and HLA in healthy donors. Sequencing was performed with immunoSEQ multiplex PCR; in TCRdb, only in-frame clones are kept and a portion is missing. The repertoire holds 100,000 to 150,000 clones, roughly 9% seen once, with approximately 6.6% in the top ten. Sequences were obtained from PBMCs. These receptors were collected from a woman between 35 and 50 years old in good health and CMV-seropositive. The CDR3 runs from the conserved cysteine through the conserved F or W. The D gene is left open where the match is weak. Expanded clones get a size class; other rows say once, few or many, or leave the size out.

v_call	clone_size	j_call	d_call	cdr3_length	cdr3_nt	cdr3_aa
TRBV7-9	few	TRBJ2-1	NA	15	TGTGCCAGCAGCTCAGCAGGGGAGGTAGACAATGAGCAGTTCTTC	CASSSAGEVDNEQFF
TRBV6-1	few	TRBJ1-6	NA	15	TGTGCCAGCAGTACGCAAGACAGGATGGATTCACCCCTCCACTTT	CASSTQDRMDSPLHF
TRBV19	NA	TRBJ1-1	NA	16	TGTGCCAGTAGTATACGGGGGCGGGGGGGAGGCACTGAAGCTTTCTTT	CASSIRGRGGGTEAFF
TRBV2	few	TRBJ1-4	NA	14	TGTGCCAGCAATCAGGGCGCAACTAATGAAAAACTGTTTTTT	CASNQGATNEKLFF
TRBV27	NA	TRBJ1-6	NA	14	TGTGCCAGCAGTCCAACCAGGGATAATTCACCCCTCCACTTT	CASSPTRDNSPLHF
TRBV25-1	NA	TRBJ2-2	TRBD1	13	TGTGCCACTGGGACAGGGAGGACCGGGGAGCTGTTTTTT	CATGTGRTGELFF
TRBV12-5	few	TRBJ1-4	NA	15	TGTGCTAGTGGTTGGGGAGGGCCAACTAATGAAAAACTGTTTTTT	CASGWGGPTNEKLFF
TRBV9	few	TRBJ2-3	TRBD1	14	TGTGCCAGCAGCGTGATGGACAGGGCTCGTACGCAGTATTTT	CASSVMDRARTQYF
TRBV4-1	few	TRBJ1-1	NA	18	TGCGCCAGCAGCCAAGCCCAGGGGTTGGATTCTAGTAGAACTGAAGCTTTCTTT	CASSQAQGLDSSRTEAFF
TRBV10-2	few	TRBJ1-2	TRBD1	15	TGCGCCAGCAGCCGGGACAGGGGGTGGGACTATGGCTACACCTTC	CASSRDRGWDYGYTF
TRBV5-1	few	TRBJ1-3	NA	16	TGCGCCAGCAGCTTGACAGGTAGAAGCTCTGGAAACACCATATATTTT	CASSLTGRSSGNTIYF
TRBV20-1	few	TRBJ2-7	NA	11	TGCAGTGCTAGATCGGGTATAGAGCAGTACTTC	CSARSGIEQYF
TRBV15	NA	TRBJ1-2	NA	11	TGTGCCACCAGCAGAGGGGCTGGCTACACCTTC	CATSRGAGYTF
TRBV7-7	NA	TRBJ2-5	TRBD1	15	TGTGCCAGCAGTTTAAGAACCGGGACAGGCGGGACCCAGTACTTC	CASSLRTGTGGTQYF
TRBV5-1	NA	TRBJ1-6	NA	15	TGCGCCAGCAGTTGGGACACTCGAAATAATTCACCCCTCCACTTT	CASSWDTRNNSPLHF
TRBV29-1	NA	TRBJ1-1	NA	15	TGCAGCGTACTGAGGGTTTTGTACCTGAACACTGAAGCTTTCTTT	CSVLRVLYLNTEAFF
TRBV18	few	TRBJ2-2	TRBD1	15	TGTGCCAGCTCACCAAGACAGGGAAGGACCGGGGAGCTGTTTTTT	CASSPRQGRTGELFF
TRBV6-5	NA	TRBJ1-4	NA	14	TGTGCCAGCAAAAGGGGTTTCGATAATGAAAAACTGTTTTTT	CASKRGFDNEKLFF
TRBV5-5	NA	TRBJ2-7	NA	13	TGTGCCAGCAGCTTGGGACTTAATTACGAGCAGTACTTC	CASSLGLNYEQYF
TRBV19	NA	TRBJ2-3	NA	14	TGTGCCAGTAGGGACAGTACAAGCACAGATACGCAGTATTTT	CASRDSTSTDTQYF
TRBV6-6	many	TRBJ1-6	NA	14	TGTGCCAGCAGTTACAGGGGTGGAGAGTCACCCCTCCACTTT	CASSYRGGESPLHF
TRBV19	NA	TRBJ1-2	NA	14	TGTGCCAGTAGTATAGGACGACAGCTTTATGGCTACACCTTC	CASSIGRQLYGYTF
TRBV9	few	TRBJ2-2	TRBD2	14	TGTGCCAGCAGCCTCGGGACTAGCACCGGGGAGCTGTTTTTT	CASSLGTSTGELFF
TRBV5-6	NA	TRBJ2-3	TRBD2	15	TGTGCCAGCAGCTTGGCGGGGGGGGGCACAGATACGCAGTATTTT	CASSLAGGGTDTQYF
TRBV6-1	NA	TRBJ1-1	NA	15	TGTGCCAGCAGATTCCGGGGAGTGGGGAGGGCTGAAGCTTTCTTT	CASRFRGVGRAEAFF
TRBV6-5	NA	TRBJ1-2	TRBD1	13	TGTGCCAGCAGCCGGGACAGGGGACATGGCTACACCTTC	CASSRDRGHGYTF
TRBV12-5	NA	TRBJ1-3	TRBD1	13	TGTGCTAGTGGTCAGGGGGGAGGAAACACCATATATTTT	CASGQGGGNTIYF
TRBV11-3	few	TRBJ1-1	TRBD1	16	TGTGCCAGCAGCTCAAGCGGAACAGGGGCGGACACTGAAGCTTTCTTT	CASSSSGTGADTEAFF
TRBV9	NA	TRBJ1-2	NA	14	TGTGCCAGCAGCGGAGGCCGGATTAACTATGGCTACACCTTC	CASSGGRINYGYTF
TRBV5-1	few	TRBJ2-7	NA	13	TGCGCCAGCAGCGGGGACGGACAGTACGAGCAGTACTTC	CASSGDGQYEQYF
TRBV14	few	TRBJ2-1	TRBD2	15	TGTGCCAGCAGACCAGGAGCGGGATTACTCAATGAGCAGTTCTTC	CASRPGAGLLNEQFF
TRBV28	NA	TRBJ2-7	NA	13	TGTGCCAGCAGTCAACGGACACCCTACGAGCAGTACTTC	CASSQRTPYEQYF
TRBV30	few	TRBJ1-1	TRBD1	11	TGTGCAGGACAGGGGAACACTGAAGCTTTCTTT	CAGQGNTEAFF
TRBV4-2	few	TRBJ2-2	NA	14	TGTGCCAGCAGCCAAGAGAGACTCGCCGGGGAGCTGTTTTTT	CASSQERLAGELFF
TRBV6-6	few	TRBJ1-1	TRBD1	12	TGTGCCAGCAGAACAGGGGGCACTGAAGCTTTCTTT	CASRTGGTEAFF
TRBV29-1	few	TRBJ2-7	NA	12	TGCAGCGTTGAATCAGGGGCCTACGAGCAGTACTTC	CSVESGAYEQYF
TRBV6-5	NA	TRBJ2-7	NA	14	TGTGCCAGCAGTTACGAACAAGGGGCCTACGAGCAGTACTTC	CASSYEQGAYEQYF
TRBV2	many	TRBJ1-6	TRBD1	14	TGTGCCAGCAGCCGGACAGGGACGACTTCACCCCTCCACTTT	CASSRTGTTSPLHF
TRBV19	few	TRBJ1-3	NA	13	TGTGCCACGGGAGAAGGGGCTGGAAACACCATATATTTT	CATGEGAGNTIYF
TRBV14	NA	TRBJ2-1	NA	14	TGTGCCAGCAGCCTTCAATTTACGGTTAGTGAGCAGTTCTTC	CASSLQFTVSEQFF